The rows below give T cell receptor beta chains drawn from one sample of a study of vaccination effects on CD4 cells after COVID-19. The repertoire was sequenced with immunoSEQ multiplex PCR; TCRdb's copy has only in-frame clones and lacks some. The data hold about 15,000 clones, with 76% observed a single time. These receptors lack a known antigen. The material sequenced was CD4+ T cells from PBMCs cultured with HCoV-NL63 spike peptides, taken after COVID-19 vaccination. Receptors originate from a human donor who had a prior SARS-CoV-2 infection. The CDR3 runs from the conserved cysteine through the conserved F or W. The D gene is left open where the match is weak. Clone size is shown for a subset of rows, as once, few, many or a class of expanded clone.

j_call clone_size v_call d_call cdr3_nt cdr3_aa
TRBJ1-1 NA TRBV13 TRBD1 TGTGCCAGCAGCTCCCGACAGGGGGAAGAAACTGAAGCTTTCTTT CASSSRQGEETEAFF
TRBJ1-5 NA TRBV2 NA TGTGCCAGCAGAGGGATCCGTTATAGCAATCAGCCCCAGCATTTT CASRGIRYSNQPQHF
TRBJ1-6 once TRBV4-1 NA TGCGCCAGCTCGGACAGATATAATTCACCCCTCCACTTT CASSDRYNSPLHF
TRBJ1-5 NA TRBV6-5 NA TGTGCCAGCAGTTACTCAGGACAGTCCGAGACCCAGCATTTT CASSYSGQSETQHF
TRBJ1-2 few TRBV27 TRBD1 TGTGCCAGCAGCCGCGGACAGGGTTTAGGCTACACCTTC CASSRGQGLGYTF
TRBJ1-1 NA TRBV6-5 NA TGTGCCAGCAGGCCGTCGTTTGGCCTTGGGACTGAAGCTTTCTTT CASRPSFGLGTEAFF
TRBJ1-5 few TRBV4-1 NA TGCGCCAGCAGCCAAGAGGGGGGTGGTAGCAATCAGCCCCAGCATTTT CASSQEGGGSNQPQHF
TRBJ1-2 NA TRBV7-9 NA TGTGCCAGCAGCTTCGCAGGGCATGGCTACACCTTC CASSFAGHGYTF
TRBJ1-2 few TRBV5-6 NA TGTGCCAGCAGCCGAGGACCCATGGGGGGCTACACCTTC CASSRGPMGGYTF
TRBJ2-3 NA TRBV7-3 TRBD2 TGTGCCAGCAGCTTAGGACTAGCGGGGAGCACAGATACGCAGTATTTT CASSLGLAGSTDTQYF
TRBJ2-5 NA TRBV6-2/TRBV6-3 NA TGTGCCAGCAGCCCTCTTTCTACAGTGACCCAGTACTTC CASSPLSTVTQYF
TRBJ2-1 once TRBV2 NA TGTGCCAGCACGGAGGGGGGGAGTAGGTACAATGAGCAGTTCTTC CASTEGGSRYNEQFF
TRBJ2-2 NA TRBV24-1 TRBD1 TGTGCCACCAGTGATGGGGACAGGGTGGGCACCGGGGAGCTGTTTTTT CATSDGDRVGTGELFF
TRBJ1-4 NA TRBV15 NA TGTGCCACCAGCAGAGGGGGGTGGTCTAATGAAAAACTGTTTTTT CATSRGGWSNEKLFF
TRBJ2-7 NA TRBV7-2 NA TGTGCCAGCAGCGGCAGTCGCGAGCAGTACTTC CASSGSREQYF
TRBJ2-2 few TRBV7-9 NA TGTGCCAGCAGTCCGAGGGGGGCCTACACCGGGGAGCTGTTTTTT CASSPRGAYTGELFF